These 30 T cell receptor beta chains were all obtained from the same sample, sequenced in a study of OX40 agonist ivuxolimab in advanced cancers. The protocol was immunoSEQ multiplex PCR, while the TCRdb copy is restricted to in-frame clones and leaves out a portion. The table shows about 56,000 clones, with nearly 95% occurring only once. This specimen was CD4+ or CD8+ T cells sorted from blood, taken in a trial of the OX40 agonist ivuxolimab. The receptors shown here come from an adult with an advanced solid tumor such as melanoma, head and neck, liver or kidney cancer.

V is TRBV2 and J is TRBJ2-7, with a tentative D call TRBD1 (5 bases). The V gene lost 1 base and the J gene lost 7 bases, with 20 bases spanning the gap. This CDR3 comprises 16 residues. In germline, CDR1 is SNHLY, CDR2 FYNNEI. The CDR3 loop reads CASSEVGPVLGEEQYF. CDR3 DNA: TGTGCCAGCAGTGAAGTGGGGCCCGTTCTTGGGGAAGAGCAGTACTTC.

This clone was picked up one time. The V and J genes are TRBV4-3 and TRBJ2-5; TRBD2 might be the D (6 bases). CDR1 and CDR2 from the germline V gene are LGHNA and YSLEER. Trimming removed 6 bases from V and 4 bases from J, with 12 bases in between. The CDR3 runs to 13 residues. CDR3 sequence (DNA): TGCGCCAGCAGGGAGGGCCGGGGAGAGACCCAGTACTTC. Translating gives CASREGRGETQYF.

The chain carries TRBV11-3 and TRBJ1-2, with D uncertain. Germline values: CDR1 SGHNT, CDR2 YENEEA. V was cut by 3 bases and J by 4 bases, with 9 bases left in between. The CDR3 sequence is 13 residues long. CDR3 sequence: CASSLGTLYGYTF. Here the CDR3 DNA reads TGTGCCAGCAGCTTGGGAACCCTCTATGGCTACACCTTC.

The CDR3 loop reads CASSEGGRAGERNEQYF. As DNA, the CDR3 is TGTGCCAGCAGTGAAGGCGGCCGGGCGGGAGAAAGGAACGAGCAGTACTTC. The rearrangement joins TRBV2 to TRBJ2-7; 7 nucleotides match TRBD2. The CDR3 contains 17 residues. V was pared by 1 base and J by 5 bases, with 14 bases of the junction left unmatched. Germline lookup yields CDR1 SNHLY and CDR2 FYNNEI.

The chain has TRBV25-1 and TRBJ2-2; D not certain. Trimming shortened V by 4 bases and J by 2 bases, and 8 bases separated the two germline ends. This CDR3 has 14 amino acids. Germline CDR1 and CDR2: MGHDK and SYGVNS. The CDR3: CASSVGFNTGELFF. As DNA, the CDR3 is TGTGCCAGCAGTGTGGGGTTTAACACCGGGGAGCTGTTTTTT. Full variable domain (rest looked up from reference TRBV25-1 and TRBJ2-2): EADIYQTPRYLVIGTGKKITLECSQTMGHDKMYWYQQDPGMELHLIHYSYGVNSTEKGDLSSESTVSRIRTEHFPLTLESARPSHTSQYLCASSVGFNTGELFFGEGSRLTVL.

The chain has TRBV27 and TRBJ2-2, with D possibly being TRBD1 (6 bases). This CDR3 has 15 residues. Between the trimmed V and J ends, which lost 7 bases and 0 bases, there was a span of 12 bases. Germline loops: CDR1 MNHEY, CDR2 SMNVEV (reference sequence). The CDR3 loop is CASTLTGSNTGELFF. CDR3 nucleotides: TGTGCCAGCACGTTGACAGGTTCGAACACCGGGGAGCTGTTTTTT.

The rearrangement links TRBV5-6 to TRBJ1-3; D is undetermined. V shed 2 bases and J shed 2 bases, with 8 bases lying between them. The CDR3 runs 14 residues. Germline V gene lookup returns CDR1 SGHDT and CDR2 YYEEEE. The CDR3 here is CASSLSVTGNTIYF. In nucleotides, the CDR3 is TGTGCCAGCAGCTTATCTGTAACTGGAAACACCATATATTTT.

The gene calls are TRBV19 and TRBJ2-7, with a weak D call TRBD2 (5 bases). The CDR3 sequence is 13 residues long. The germline V and J ends were trimmed by 5 bases and 2 bases, with 10 bases remaining between them. Germline assignment: CDR1 LNHDA and CDR2 SQIVND (reference sequence). The CDR3 reads CASSDGSPYEQYF. The CDR3 nucleotides are TGTGCCAGTAGTGATGGGAGCCCCTACGAGCAGTACTTC.

V gene TRBV25-1 combines with J gene TRBJ2-3; possible D gene TRBD2, 5 bases. The ends were cut back, 4 bases at V and 3 bases at J, with 11 bases in the middle. This CDR3 contains 14 residues. Per germline, CDR1 MGHDK and CDR2 SYGVNS. The CDR3 region is CASSAGVMTDTQYF. CDR3 nucleotide sequence: TGTGCCAGCAGTGCCGGGGTTATGACAGATACGCAGTATTTT.

This chain connects TRBV19 to TRBJ2-3; TRBD2 matches at 9 bases. Losses at the gene ends were 4 bases for V and 2 bases for J; bases not matched to a gene: 7. CDR1 is LNHDA, CDR2 SQIVND, per germline (reference sequence). The CDR3 has 16 residues. The CDR3 loop is CASSTASGRNTDTQYF. The CDR3 DNA reads TGTGCCAGTAGTACCGCCAGCGGGAGGAACACAGATACGCAGTATTTT.

The genes are TRBV11-3 and TRBJ2-7, with a tentative D call TRBD1 (5 bases). There are 13 residues in the CDR3. CDR1 is SGHNT, CDR2 YENEEA, per germline. V gave up 2 bases and J gave up 2 bases, with 7 bases separating them. The CDR3, as DNA: TGTGCCAGCAGCTTAATACAGGCCTACGAGCAGTACTTC. This encodes CASSLIQAYEQYF. Looking up the rest from reference TRBV11-3 and TRBJ2-7 gives the full variable domain: EAGVVQSPRYKIIEKKQPVAFWCNPISGHNTLYWYLQNLGQGPELLIRYENEEAVDDSQLPKDRFSAERLKGVDSTLKIQPAELGDSAVYLCASSLIQAYEQYFGPGTRLTVT.

This rearrangement joins TRBV2 to TRBJ2-3; D remains ambiguous. The CDR3 length is 13 residues. Germline-derived CDR1 and CDR2 are SNHLY and FYNNEI. The V end was cut by 6 bases, the J end by 5 bases, with 12 bases between. The CDR3 spells CASRARSGDTQYF. The CDR3, as DNA: TGTGCCAGCAGGGCTCGATCGGGAGATACGCAGTATTTT.

The chain is built from TRBV9 and TRBJ2-3; perhaps TRBD2 as D (5 bases). Germline V gene data show CDR1 as SGDLS and CDR2 as YYNGEE. The CDR3 runs to 15 residues. Deletions cut 0 bases from V and 1 base from J, with 9 bases between. CDR3 loop: CASSVDGVGTDTQYF. CDR3 nucleotide sequence: TGTGCCAGCAGCGTAGACGGGGTTGGCACAGATACGCAGTATTTT.

This clone was seen a single time. This sequence joins TRBV5-6 and TRBJ2-2; no definite D call. This CDR3 contains 13 residues. Germline V CDR1 and CDR2: SGHDT, YYEEEE. The V end was cut by 0 bases, the J end by 3 bases, with 3 bases between. CDR3 region: CASSLVYTGELFF. The DNA for the CDR3 is TGTGCCAGCAGCTTGGTGTACACCGGGGAGCTGTTTTTT.

The rearrangement uses TRBV7-9 and TRBJ2-7, with D possibly TRBD2 on 5 matching bases. The V gene's germline CDR1 is SEHNR and CDR2 FQNEAQ (reference sequence). The CDR3 length is 12 residues. With 5 bases removed from V and 7 bases from J, the gap between germline ends came to 12 bases. DNA of the CDR3: TGTGCCAGCAGCCCGGGGTTGCTTGAGCAGTACTTC. This encodes CASSPGLLEQYF.

The rearrangement uses TRBV28 and TRBJ2-5; D is possibly TRBD1 or TRBD2 (5 bases each). The closer fit of TRBJ2-7 to the DNA end suggests the J call may be wrong. The length of the CDR3 is 16 residues. The germline gives CDR1 MDHEN, CDR2 SYDVKM. The CDR3: CASSLSPRDLLSEQYF. The CDR3 DNA follows: TGTGCCAGCAGTTTATCCCCCAGGGACCTCCTAAGCGAGCAGTACTTC.

This rearrangement joins TRBV11-2 to TRBJ2-1; D ambiguous. This CDR3 has 12 residues. V lost 9 bases and J lost 7, with 13 bases in between. CDR1 is SGHAT and CDR2 is FQNNGV in the germline V gene. The CDR3 sequence is CASKKWGNEQFF. CDR3 bases: TGTGCCAGTAAGAAATGGGGAAATGAGCAGTTCTTC.

This clone was detected only once. The chain is built from TRBV27 and TRBJ2-7, with D tentatively TRBD1 (7 bases). This CDR3 has 15 amino acids. Germline CDR1 reads MNHEY; CDR2 reads SMNVEV (reference sequence). V was trimmed by 6 bases and J by 2 bases, leaving 17 bases between them. The CDR3 sequence is CASSAGQNSPYEQYF. DNA of the CDR3: TGTGCCAGCAGCGCGGGACAGAATAGCCCCTACGAGCAGTACTTC.

This chain links TRBV27 with TRBJ2-7, with TRBD1 matching over 7 bases. This CDR3 is 14 amino acids long. Trimming cost V 4 bases and J 2 bases; bases outside gene matches: 5. The germline V gene encodes CDR1 MNHEY and CDR2 SMNVEV (reference sequence). The CDR3 is CASSSGQTTYEQYF. The CDR3 DNA is TGTGCCAGCAGTTCGGGACAGACTACCTACGAGCAGTACTTC.

The chain employs TRBV4-2 and TRBJ2-7; TRBD1 matches at 7 bases. Per germline, CDR1 LGHNA and CDR2 YNFKEQ. The CDR3 spans 15 residues. The V gene end was trimmed by 0 bases and the J gene end by 0 bases; junction bases not matched to a gene: 2. CDR3 loop: CASSQEGQVSYEQYF. CDR3 DNA: TGTGCCAGCAGCCAAGAAGGACAGGTCTCCTACGAGCAGTACTTC.

The gene calls are TRBV27 and TRBJ2-3, with a tentative D call TRBD1 (5 bases). The V and J ends lost 8 bases and 9 bases respectively, with 15 bases between them. Germline V CDR1 and CDR2: MNHEY, SMNVEV (reference sequence). This CDR3 spans 12 amino acids. CDR3 DNA sequence: TGTGCCAGCGGGAAAGGGGTGGCGACGCAGTATTTT. It is translated as CASGKGVATQYF.

This sequence joins TRBV28 and TRBJ2-2; a weak D match, TRBD2 (6 bases). The germline gives CDR1 MDHEN, CDR2 SYDVKM. V was clipped by 4 bases and J by 7 bases, with 13 bases between them. The CDR3 is 14 residues long. The CDR3 DNA reads as TGTGCCAGCAGTTGGTTAGCGGCTAGCGGGGAGCTGTTTTTT. It yields the protein CASSWLAASGELFF.

J is TRBJ2-3 and V is TRBV28; tentatively, D is TRBD2 (5 bases). Looked up from germline, CDR1 is MDHEN and CDR2 is SYDVKM. CDR3 length: 13 residues. V shed 3 bases and J shed 7 bases, with 11 bases lying between them. CDR3: CASSFHTSNTQYF. In nucleotides, the CDR3 is TGTGCCAGCAGTTTCCATACTAGTAATACGCAGTATTTT.

The chain recombines TRBV2 with TRBJ2-1; 9 nucleotides align to TRBD2. The CDR3 has 14 residues. Germline V lookup: CDR1 SNHLY, CDR2 FYNNEI. Trimming took 4 bases from V and 5 from J; bases not matched to a gene: 3. CDR3 sequence (DNA): TGTGCCAGCAGTGCTATAGCGGGAGACAATGAGCAGTTCTTC. Translating it yields CASSAIAGDNEQFF.

This clone has only one observation. J is TRBJ2-5 and V is TRBV5-5, with unresolved D. The V end lost 5 bases, the J end lost 5 bases, and 16 bases lay between the germline ends. This CDR3 has 14 residues. Germline lookup yields CDR1 SGHKS and CDR2 YYEKEE (reference sequence). The CDR3 nucleotides are TGTGCCAGCAGGCCAGAGAGGTACGGGGAGACCCAGTACTTC. It translates to CASRPERYGETQYF.

The V call is TRBV6-1, the J call TRBJ2-5; D may be TRBD2 (6 bases). V lost 4 bases and J lost 0, with 21 bases in between. From germline, CDR1 is MNHNS and CDR2 SASEGT. This CDR3 comprises 18 residues. The CDR3 protein is CASSGGDFRRAHQETQYF. Here the CDR3 DNA reads TGTGCCAGCAGTGGCGGTGATTTTAGGAGGGCCCACCAAGAGACCCAGTACTTC.

This clone has a single count. V and J are TRBV27 and TRBJ2-7, with 7 bases fitting TRBD1. Germline V gene lookup returns CDR1 MNHEY and CDR2 SMNVEV (reference sequence). V gave up 5 bases and J gave up 5 bases; unmatched junction bases: 9. The CDR3 length is 14 residues. The CDR3 DNA follows: TGTGCCAGCAGTGCACAGGGGTTTGTCAACGAGCAGTACTTC. It is translated as CASSAQGFVNEQYF.

The chain combines TRBV9 with TRBJ2-7; D not certain. Deletions cut 1 base from V and 5 bases from J, with 1 base between. Per the germline V gene, CDR1 is SGDLS and CDR2 is YYNGEE. The CDR3 sequence is 10 residues long. CDR3 bases: TGTGCCAGCAGCGTAAACGAGCAGTACTTC. Translating gives CASSVNEQYF.

This sequence joins TRBV28 and TRBJ2-7; 11 bases line up with TRBD2. After removal of 5 bases from V and 0 bases from J, the junction contained 3 bases not matched to a gene. The CDR3 totals 15 residues. Looked up from germline, CDR1 is MDHEN and CDR2 is SYDVKM. CDR3 coding DNA: TGTGCCAGCAGTCCTAGCGGGAGGAGCTCCTACGAGCAGTACTTC. This translates into CASSPSGRSSYEQYF.

The chain employs TRBV5-1 and TRBJ1-2; D is undetermined. Between the trimmed V and J ends, which lost 3 bases and 0 bases, there was a span of 15 bases. CDR3 length equals 16 residues. Germline loops: CDR1 SGHRS, CDR2 YFSETQ. In DNA, the CDR3 is TGCGCCAGCAGCTCAAAAGGACTTGAGTCTAACTATGGCTACACCTTC. This encodes CASSSKGLESNYGYTF. The full variable domain, its missing parts supplied by reference TRBV5-1 and TRBJ1-2, is KAGVTQTPRYLIKTRGQQVTLSCSPISGHRSVSWYQQTPGQGLQFLFEYFSETQRNKGNFPGRFSGRQFSNSRSEMNVSTLELGDSALYLCASSSKGLESNYGYTFGSGTRLTVV.